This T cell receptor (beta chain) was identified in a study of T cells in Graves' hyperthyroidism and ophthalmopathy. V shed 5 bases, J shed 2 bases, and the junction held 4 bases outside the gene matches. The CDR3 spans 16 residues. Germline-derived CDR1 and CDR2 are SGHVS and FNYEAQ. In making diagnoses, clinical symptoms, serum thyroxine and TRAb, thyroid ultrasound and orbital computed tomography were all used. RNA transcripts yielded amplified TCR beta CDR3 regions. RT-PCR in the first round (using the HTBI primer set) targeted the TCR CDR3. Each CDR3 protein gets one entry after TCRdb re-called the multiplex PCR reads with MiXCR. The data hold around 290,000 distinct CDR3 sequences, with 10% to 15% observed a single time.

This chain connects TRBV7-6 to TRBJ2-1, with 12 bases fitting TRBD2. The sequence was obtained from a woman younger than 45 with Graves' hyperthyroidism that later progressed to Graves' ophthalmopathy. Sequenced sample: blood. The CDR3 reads CASSASSGGAYNEQFF. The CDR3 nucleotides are TGTGCCAGCAGCGCCTCTAGCGGGGGGGCCTACAATGAGCAGTTCTTC.